This TCR beta chain was sequenced for a study of T cell changes during pregnancy in multiple sclerosis. Germline CDR1 is SGHVS and CDR2 is FNYEAQ. CDR3 length equals 17 residues. The ends were cut back, 5 bases at V and 3 bases at J, with 19 bases in the middle. Assay: immunoSEQ multiplex PCR; the TCRdb copy retains only in-frame clones and omits some. The data contain about 67,000 clones, more than 85% of them seen just once; the ten biggest clones take up over 2%. This rearrangement joins TRBV7-6 to TRBJ1-4; D possibly corresponds to TRBD1 (5 bases). Material: peripheral blood, obtained in the first trimester of pregnancy. The TCR sequence derives from a female donor with multiple sclerosis, enrolled in a pregnancy study. CDR3: CASSRAVRGLPNEKLFF. The CDR3 DNA is TGTGCCAGCAGCCGGGCCGTGCGGGGGTTACCTAATGAAAAACTGTTTTTT.